What follows are 21 T cell receptor beta chains derived from one specimen sequenced in a study of blood T cell repertoires in COVID-19. Method: immunoSEQ multiplex PCR; TCRdb's copy keeps in-frame clones and lacks some. Found here are about 36,000 clones, 90% of them singletons; the top ten hold 4.8%. Sequencing was performed on peripheral blood. These receptors were collected from a human donor in a cohort sampled during active COVID-19.

This chain uses TRBV28 with TRBJ2-7; D unclear. Germline V lookup: CDR1 MDHEN, CDR2 SYDVKM. The length of the CDR3 is 14 residues. Trimming took 5 bases from V and 0 from J, leaving 11 bases between them. CDR3 residues: CASSRHPSSYEQYF. CDR3 DNA sequence: TGTGCCAGCAGTCGACACCCGAGCTCCTACGAGCAGTACTTC. The full variable domain, its missing parts supplied by reference TRBV28 and TRBJ2-7, is DVKVTQSSRYLVKRTGEKVFLECVQDMDHENMFWYRQDPGLGLRLIYFSYDVKMKEKGDIPEGYSVSREKKERFSLILESASTNQTSMYLCASSRHPSSYEQYFGPGTRLTVT.

The chain recombines TRBV4-3 with TRBJ1-2; D remains ambiguous. The CDR3 sequence is 13 residues long. CDR1 and CDR2 (germline): LGHNA, YSLEER. With 3 bases removed from V and 4 bases from J, the gap between germline ends came to 9 bases. In nucleotides, the CDR3 is TGCGCCAGCAGCCAGGCCTCGTCCTATGGCTACACCTTC. This gives the protein CASSQASSYGYTF.

This clone was counted between two and nine times. The genes are TRBV7-9 and TRBJ1-2, with D possibly matching TRBD1 (6 bases). V lost 5 bases to trimming and J lost 7 bases, with 20 bases between them. This CDR3 is built from 15 residues. Germline lookup yields CDR1 SEHNR and CDR2 FQNEAQ (reference sequence). The CDR3 DNA reads as TGTGCCAGCAGCCTCACAGCACAGGGTCCAGGTGGCTACACCTTC. Its translation: CASSLTAQGPGGYTF.

The genes are TRBV30 and TRBJ2-2; 10 bases fit TRBD2. Germline-derived CDR1 and CDR2 are GTSNPN and SVGIG (reference sequence). The CDR3 has 16 residues. J gave up 5 bases and V 2 bases, and 8 bases lay outside the gene matches. The CDR3 bases are TGTGCCTGGAGTTGGCTAGCGGGAGAGTTGACCGGGGAGCTGTTTTTT. It yields the protein CAWSWLAGELTGELFF.

The rearrangement uses TRBV14 and TRBJ2-6; D call uncertain. CDR3 length equals 19 residues. V was shortened by 0 bases and J by 0 bases, with 15 bases between the two germline ends. Germline V gives CDR1 SGHDN, CDR2 FVKESK. The CDR3 nucleotides read TGTGCCAGCAGCCAAGATTATGGCAGGCTCAACTCTGGGGCCAACGTCCTGACTTTC. Its translation: CASSQDYGRLNSGANVLTF.

This chain joins TRBV28 and TRBJ2-7; D ambiguous. The CDR3 covers 12 residues. V was shortened by 6 bases and J by 7 bases, with 13 bases between the two germline ends. Germline V gene lookup returns CDR1 MDHEN and CDR2 SYDVKM. CDR3 bases: TGTGCCAGCAGGTCCTTACCTAGGGAGCAGTACTTC. Translation: CASRSLPREQYF.

This sequence joins TRBV24-1 and TRBJ2-7, with D perhaps TRBD1 (6 bases). Trimming cost V 7 bases and J 1 base, with 25 bases left between them. This CDR3 has 18 residues. Germline V gene sequence: CDR1 KGHDR, CDR2 SFDVKD. CDR3 DNA sequence: TGTGCCACCAGCCCCCAACTAACAGGGTCGGGCTTGTCCTACGAGCAGTACTTC. Its protein product is CATSPQLTGSGLSYEQYF.

V gene TRBV27 combines with J gene TRBJ1-1; no definite D call. The CDR3 spans 13 residues. From germline, CDR1 is MNHEY and CDR2 SMNVEV (reference sequence). The V and J ends lost 6 bases and 5 bases respectively, with 13 bases between them. Written as DNA, the CDR3 is TGTGCCAGCAGCCTGAGGATCGCTACTGAAGCTTTCTTT. Translation gives CASSLRIATEAFF.

The chain employs TRBV6-2 or TRBV6-3 and TRBJ1-3; 7 bases fit TRBD1. The CDR3 is 15 residues long. The germline CDR1 and CDR2 sequences are MNHEY and SVGEGT. The V segment lost 6 bases and the J segment 3 bases; nucleotides outside the gene matches: 8. This CDR3 reads CASSPRTGGGNTIYF. The CDR3 DNA sequence: TGTGCCAGCAGCCCCCGGACAGGAGGTGGAAACACCATATATTTT.

V is TRBV4-2 and J is TRBJ2-5; 7 bases align to TRBD2. The V gene end was trimmed by 1 base and the J gene end by 1 base; junction bases not matched to a gene: 6. This CDR3 has 16 residues. The germline gives CDR1 LGHNA, CDR2 YNFKEQ. CDR3 bases: TGTGCCAGCAGCCAAGTACTCGCGGGAGCCCAAGAGACCCAGTACTTC. This gives the protein CASSQVLAGAQETQYF.

This sequence joins TRBV19 and TRBJ1-3, with D unresolved. Germline-derived CDR1 and CDR2 are LNHDA and SQIVND (reference sequence). There are 15 residues in the CDR3. The V and J ends lost 0 bases and 0 bases respectively, with 6 bases between them. CDR3 bases: TGTGCCAGTAGTATAGAGGCTTCCTCTGGAAACACCATATATTTT. This translates into CASSIEASSGNTIYF.

V is TRBV19 and J is TRBJ2-1; 12 bases are shared with TRBD2. There are 16 residues in the CDR3. The junction had 6 bases not matched to a gene; V was cut back by 5 bases and J by 4 bases. CDR1 is LNHDA and CDR2 is SQIVND in the germline V gene (reference sequence). This CDR3 is CASSPTSGRKYNEQFF. The CDR3, as DNA: TGTGCCAGTAGTCCGACTAGCGGGAGAAAGTACAATGAGCAGTTCTTC.

The chain joins TRBV28 to TRBJ1-2; 7 bases align to TRBD1. Germline values: CDR1 MDHEN, CDR2 SYDVKM. V trimming: 3 bases; J trimming: 1 base; junction bases outside the gene matches: 5. This CDR3 spans 15 amino acids. CDR3 DNA: TGTGCCAGCAGTTTGGACAGGCCCCTTAACTATGGCTACACCTTC. It specifies CASSLDRPLNYGYTF.

The chain joins TRBV7-2 to TRBJ1-3, with 7 nucleotides matching TRBD1. Looked up from germline, CDR1 is SGHTA and CDR2 is FQGNSA. CDR3 length equals 14 residues. V was clipped by 6 bases and J by 1 base; unmatched bases: 3. The CDR3 bases are TGTGCCAGCAGTCCACAGGGGTCTGGAAACACCATATATTTT. Protein sequence: CASSPQGSGNTIYF.

This clone was counted once. V gene TRBV28 combines with J gene TRBJ2-2; 9 nucleotides match TRBD1. V dropped 2 bases and J dropped 4; count of bases not matched to a gene: 2. The CDR3 contains 15 residues. Germline-derived CDR1 and CDR2 are MDHEN and SYDVKM. CDR3 in DNA: TGTGCCAGCAGTTTAGGGACAGGGAGCACCGGGGAGCTGTTTTTT. Protein product: CASSLGTGSTGELFF.

The chain is built from TRBV3-1 (or the pseudogene TRBV3-2) and TRBJ1-5, with 9 bases that match TRBD1. This CDR3 has 14 amino acids. The ends lost 5 bases at V and 5 bases at J; junction bases unmatched: 4. Germline CDR1 reads LGHDT; CDR2 reads YNNKEL (reference sequence). The DNA for the CDR3 is TGTGCCAGCAGCATCGACAGGGGGGATCAGCCCCAGCATTTT. Its protein product is CASSIDRGDQPQHF.

The rearrangement links TRBV24-1 to TRBJ2-7; 9 bases match TRBD1. V was clipped by 3 bases and J by 2 bases; unmatched bases: 7. The CDR3 is 16 amino acids. Germline-derived CDR1 and CDR2 are KGHDR and SFDVKD. CDR3 bases: TGTGCCACCAGTGATAACTTCGGGACAGGGCCCTACGAGCAGTACTTC. Amino acids: CATSDNFGTGPYEQYF.

This chain uses TRBV20-1 with TRBJ1-5, with D possibly TRBD1 on 5 matching bases. This CDR3 has 13 amino acids. With 3 bases removed from V and 7 bases from J, the gap between germline ends came to 13 bases. The germline V gene has CDR1 DFQATT and CDR2 SNEGSKA (reference sequence). The CDR3 sequence is CSASRGSWQPQHF. CDR3 DNA: TGCAGTGCTAGTCGGGGGTCTTGGCAGCCCCAGCATTTT.

The chain employs TRBV27 and TRBJ2-5; 7 nucleotides match TRBD1. Germline V gene sequence: CDR1 MNHEY, CDR2 SMNVEV (reference sequence). CDR3 length equals 13 residues. The junction had 2 bases not matched to a gene; V was cut back by 4 bases and J by 3 bases. The CDR3 DNA is TGTGCCAGCAGTTACACAGGGGAAGAGACCCAGTACTTC. This translates into CASSYTGEETQYF.

J is TRBJ2-1 and V is TRBV3-1 (or the pseudogene TRBV3-2), with TRBD2 matching 9 bases. V dropped 1 base and J dropped 7; count of bases not matched to a gene: 14. The CDR3 sequence is 18 residues long. The germline V gene encodes CDR1 LGHDT and CDR2 YNNKEL (reference sequence). CDR3 in DNA: TGTGCCAGCAGCCAAGTGGTCCTTAGCGGGAGCTGGGGTAATGAGCAGTTCTTC. The encoded protein is CASSQVVLSGSWGNEQFF.

V and J are TRBV7-2 and TRBJ2-1; D is uncertain. CDR1 is SGHTA and CDR2 is FQGNSA in the germline V gene. The CDR3 extends over 15 amino acids. V was pared by 2 bases and J by 0 bases, with 8 bases between. CDR3 bases: TGTGCCAGCAGCTTACAGAGGAGCTCCTACAATGAGCAGTTCTTC. Translation: CASSLQRSSYNEQFF.